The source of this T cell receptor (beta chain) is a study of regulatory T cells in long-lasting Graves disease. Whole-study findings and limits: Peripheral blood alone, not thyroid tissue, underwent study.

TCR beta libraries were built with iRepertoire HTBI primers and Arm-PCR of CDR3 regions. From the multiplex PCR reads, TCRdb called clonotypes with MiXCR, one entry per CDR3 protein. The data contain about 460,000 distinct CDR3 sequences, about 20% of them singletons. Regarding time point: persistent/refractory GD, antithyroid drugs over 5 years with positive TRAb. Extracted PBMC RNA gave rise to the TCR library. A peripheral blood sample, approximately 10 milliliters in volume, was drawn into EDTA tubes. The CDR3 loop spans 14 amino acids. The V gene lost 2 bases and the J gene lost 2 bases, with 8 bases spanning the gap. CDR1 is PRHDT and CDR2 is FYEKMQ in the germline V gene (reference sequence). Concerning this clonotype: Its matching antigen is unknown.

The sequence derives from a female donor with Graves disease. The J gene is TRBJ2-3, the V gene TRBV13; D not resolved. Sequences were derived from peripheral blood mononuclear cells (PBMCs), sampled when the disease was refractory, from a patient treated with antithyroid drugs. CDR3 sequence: CASSLTRPTDTQYF. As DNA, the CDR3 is TGTGCCAGCAGCTTAACGCGACCCACAGATACGCAGTATTTT.